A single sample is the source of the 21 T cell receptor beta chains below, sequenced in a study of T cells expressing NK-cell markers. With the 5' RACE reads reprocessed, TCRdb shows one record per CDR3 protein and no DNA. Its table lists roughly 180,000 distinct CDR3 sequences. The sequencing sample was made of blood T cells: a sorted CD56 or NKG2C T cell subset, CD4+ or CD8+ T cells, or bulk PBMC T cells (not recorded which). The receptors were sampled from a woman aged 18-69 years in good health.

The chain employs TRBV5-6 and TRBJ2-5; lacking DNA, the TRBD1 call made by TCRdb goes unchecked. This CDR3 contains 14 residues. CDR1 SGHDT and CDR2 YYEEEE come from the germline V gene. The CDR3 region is CASSLWTGTETQYF.

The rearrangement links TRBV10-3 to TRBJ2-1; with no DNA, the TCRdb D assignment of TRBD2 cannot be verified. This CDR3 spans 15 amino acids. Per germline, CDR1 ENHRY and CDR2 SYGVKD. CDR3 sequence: CAISTGTSGRNEQFF.

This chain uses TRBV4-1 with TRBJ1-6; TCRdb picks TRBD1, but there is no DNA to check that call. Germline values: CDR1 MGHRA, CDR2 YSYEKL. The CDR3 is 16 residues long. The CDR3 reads CASSIQGSSYNSPLHF.

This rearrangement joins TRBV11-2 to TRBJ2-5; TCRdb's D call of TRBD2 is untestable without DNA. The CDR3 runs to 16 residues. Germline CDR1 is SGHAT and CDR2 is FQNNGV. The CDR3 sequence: CASSLRAGGFQETQYF. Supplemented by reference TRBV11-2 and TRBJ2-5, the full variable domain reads EAGVAQSPRYKIIEKRQSVAFWCNPISGHATLYWYQQILGQGPKLLIQFQNNGVVDDSQLPKDRFSAERLKGVDSTLKIQPAKLEDSAVYLCASSLRAGGFQETQYFGPGTRLLVL.

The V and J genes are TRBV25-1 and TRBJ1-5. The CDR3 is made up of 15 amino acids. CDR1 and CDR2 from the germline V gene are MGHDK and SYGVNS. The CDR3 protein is CASSDSPKNNQPQHF.

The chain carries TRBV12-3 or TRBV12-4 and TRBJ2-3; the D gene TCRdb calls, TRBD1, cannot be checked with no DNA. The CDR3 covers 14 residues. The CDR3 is CASTLGTSTDTQYF.

CDR3 protein: CASSRQLASGYTF. The genes are TRBV12-3 or TRBV12-4 and TRBJ1-2. CDR3 length: 13 amino acids.

CDR3 sequence: CASSLVPGTGETQYF. The chain combines TRBV5-1 with TRBJ2-5; TCRdb proposes TRBD1, but this gene call is untestable without DNA. In germline, CDR1 is SGHRS, CDR2 YFSETQ. The CDR3 totals 15 residues.

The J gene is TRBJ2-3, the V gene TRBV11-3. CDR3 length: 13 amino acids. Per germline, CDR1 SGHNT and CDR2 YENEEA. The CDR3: CASSLAVGDTQYF.

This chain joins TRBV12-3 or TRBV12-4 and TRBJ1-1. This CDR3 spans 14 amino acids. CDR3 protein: CASSLNPKVTEAFF.

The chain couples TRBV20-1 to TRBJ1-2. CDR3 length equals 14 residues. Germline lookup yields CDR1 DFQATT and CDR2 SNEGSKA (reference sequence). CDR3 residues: CSARDAAEVYGYTF.

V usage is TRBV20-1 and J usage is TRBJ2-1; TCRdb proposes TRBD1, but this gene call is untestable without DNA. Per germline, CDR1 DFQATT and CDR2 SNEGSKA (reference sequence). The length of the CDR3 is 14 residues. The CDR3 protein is CSARAGDRYNEQFF.

The CDR3 loop is CASLPLPTGGGYNEQFF. The chain couples TRBV2 to TRBJ2-1; TCRdb picks TRBD2, but there is no DNA to check that call. This CDR3 has 17 residues. Germline V CDR1 and CDR2: SNHLY, FYNNEI.

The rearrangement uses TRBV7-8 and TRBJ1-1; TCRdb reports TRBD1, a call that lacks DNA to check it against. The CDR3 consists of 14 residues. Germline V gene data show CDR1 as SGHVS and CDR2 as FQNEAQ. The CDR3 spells CASSQFSGDTEAFF.

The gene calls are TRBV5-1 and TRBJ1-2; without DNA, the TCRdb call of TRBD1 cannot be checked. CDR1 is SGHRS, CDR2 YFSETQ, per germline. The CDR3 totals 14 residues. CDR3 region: CASSIRQGNYGYTF.

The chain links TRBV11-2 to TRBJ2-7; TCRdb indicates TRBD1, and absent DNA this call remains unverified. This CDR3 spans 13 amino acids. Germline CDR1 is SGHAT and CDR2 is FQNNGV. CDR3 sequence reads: CASQYTGAREQYF.

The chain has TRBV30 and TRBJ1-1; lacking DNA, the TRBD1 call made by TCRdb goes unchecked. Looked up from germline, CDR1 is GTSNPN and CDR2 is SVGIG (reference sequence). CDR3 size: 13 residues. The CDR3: CALIRQQNTEAFF.

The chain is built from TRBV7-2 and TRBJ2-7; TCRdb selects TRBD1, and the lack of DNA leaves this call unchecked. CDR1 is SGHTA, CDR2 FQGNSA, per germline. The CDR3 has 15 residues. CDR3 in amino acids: CASSLGGQASREQYF.

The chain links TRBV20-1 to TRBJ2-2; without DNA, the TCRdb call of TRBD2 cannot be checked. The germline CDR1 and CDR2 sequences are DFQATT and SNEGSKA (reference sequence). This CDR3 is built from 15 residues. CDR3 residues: CSASLAGGQTGELFF.

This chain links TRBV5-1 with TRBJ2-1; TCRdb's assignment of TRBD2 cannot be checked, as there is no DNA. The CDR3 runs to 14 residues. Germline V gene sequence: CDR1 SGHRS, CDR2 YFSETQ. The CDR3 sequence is CASEKRGGGYEQFF.

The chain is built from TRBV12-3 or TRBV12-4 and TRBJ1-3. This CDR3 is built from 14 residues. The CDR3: CASSLAPVGNTIYF.